This T cell receptor (beta chain) derives from a study of T cells after yellow fever vaccination. The CDR3 runs to 13 residues. Germline CDR1 is DFQATT and CDR2 is SNEGSKA (reference sequence). V was shortened by 6 bases and J by 7 bases, with 15 bases between the two germline ends. Only a few counts were recorded for this clonotype. MiXCR, run by TCRdb on the 5' RACE reads, gives a single entry per CDR3 protein. Here the sample spans around 400,000 distinct CDR3 sequences, under 14% being singletons. The input for sequencing was PBMCs, taken on the day of the first yellow fever vaccination. V is TRBV20-1 and J is TRBJ1-4; D is possibly TRBD1 (6 bases). The source is a man between 18 and 29 years old who received the YFV17D yellow fever vaccine. The DNA of the CDR3 is TGCAGTGCCATGGTCAGGGGCGCTGAAAAACTGTTTTTT. The encoded protein is CSAMVRGAEKLFF.